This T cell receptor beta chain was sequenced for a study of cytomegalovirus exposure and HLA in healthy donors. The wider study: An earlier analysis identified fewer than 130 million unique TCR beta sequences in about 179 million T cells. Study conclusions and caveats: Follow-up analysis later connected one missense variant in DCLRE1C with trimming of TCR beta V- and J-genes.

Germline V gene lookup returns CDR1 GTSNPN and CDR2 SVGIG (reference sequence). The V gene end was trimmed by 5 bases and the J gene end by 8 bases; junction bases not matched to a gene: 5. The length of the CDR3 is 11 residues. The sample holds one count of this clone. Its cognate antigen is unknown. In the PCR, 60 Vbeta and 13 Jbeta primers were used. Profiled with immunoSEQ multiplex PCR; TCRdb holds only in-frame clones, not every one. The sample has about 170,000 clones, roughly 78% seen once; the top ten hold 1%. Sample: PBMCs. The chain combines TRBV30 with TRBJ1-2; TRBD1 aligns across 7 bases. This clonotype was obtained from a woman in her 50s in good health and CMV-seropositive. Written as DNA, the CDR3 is TGTGCCTGGGGGGACAGCGGCGGCTACACCTTC. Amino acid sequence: CAWGDSGGYTF. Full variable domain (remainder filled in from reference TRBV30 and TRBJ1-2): SQTIHQWPATLVQPVGSPLSLECTVEGTSNPNLYWYRQAAGRGLQLLFYSVGIGQISSEVPQNLSASRPQDRQFILSSKKLLLSDSGFYLCAWGDSGGYTFGSGTRLTVV.